Below are 10 T cell receptor beta chains sequenced from a single sample in a study of shared clonotypes between healthy human individuals. Sequenced by immunoSEQ multiplex PCR; TCRdb stores in-frame clones only, minus some. The sample yields hundreds of thousands of clones, 70% to 80% seen once. The sequencing sample was made of PBMCs. These receptors originate from a woman between 40 and 55 years old in good health. Some clones in this sample may be carry-over from other donors' samples.

This chain joins TRBV5-1 and TRBJ1-1; tentatively, D is TRBD1 (6 bases). This CDR3 contains 16 residues. V lost 5 bases to trimming and J lost 2 bases, with 19 bases between them. Per the germline V gene, CDR1 is SGHRS and CDR2 is YFSETQ. The CDR3 is CASSRGDTETNTEAFF. CDR3 nucleotide sequence: TGCGCCAGCAGTCGGGGGGACACCGAAACCAACACTGAAGCTTTCTTT.

The J gene is TRBJ2-7, the V gene TRBV19; 7 bases match TRBD1. J gave up 4 bases and V 4 bases, and 4 bases lay outside the gene matches. CDR1 is LNHDA, CDR2 SQIVND, per germline (reference sequence). This CDR3 comprises 13 residues. As DNA, the CDR3 is TGTGCCAGTAGTAGGGACAGCCTATACGAGCAGTACTTC. Amino acid sequence: CASSRDSLYEQYF.

V and J are TRBV10-2 and TRBJ2-5; 11 nucleotides match TRBD1. The CDR3 spans 14 residues. V shed 6 bases, J shed 5 bases, and the junction held 5 bases outside the gene matches. Germline CDR1 is WSHSY and CDR2 is SAAADI. The CDR3 here is CASRGQGAWETQYF. As DNA, the CDR3 is TGCGCCAGCAGAGGACAGGGGGCGTGGGAGACCCAGTACTTC.

This clone was counted only a few times. This sequence is one base from a far larger clone and is likely a read error. The V and J genes are TRBV28 and TRBJ1-1; unclear D gene. Germline CDR1 reads MDHEN; CDR2 reads SYDVKM. The CDR3 is 12 residues long. This CDR3 is CVSSKKDTEAFF. The CDR3 DNA is TGTGTCAGCAGCAAAAAGGACACTGAAGCTTTCTTT.

This chain uses TRBV28 with TRBJ1-1, with 9 bases matching TRBD1. J gave up 11 bases and V 8 bases, and 12 bases lay outside the gene matches. This CDR3 contains 13 residues. Per the germline V gene, CDR1 is MDHEN and CDR2 is SYDVKM. The CDR3, as DNA: TGTGCCAGCTACGGGACAGGGCGGGTGATCGCTTTCTTT. Translated: CASYGTGRVIAFF. The whole variable domain, remainder taken from reference TRBV28 and TRBJ1-1, is DVKVTQSSRYLVKRTGEKVFLECVQDMDHENMFWYRQDPGLGLRLIYFSYDVKMKEKGDIPEGYSVSREKKERFSLILESASTNQTSMYLCASYGTGRVIAFFGQGTRLTVV.

At least ten counts were recorded for this clone. The sample has other DNA sequences that encode this CDR3 too. The chain carries TRBV5-4 and TRBJ1-6, with TRBD1 identical over 7 bases. CDR1 SGHNT and CDR2 YYREEE come from the germline V gene (reference sequence). This CDR3 spans 15 amino acids. The V segment lost 0 bases and the J segment 4 bases; nucleotides outside the gene matches: 1. CDR3 DNA sequence: TGTGCCAGCAGCTTGGGGGGACAGTATAATTCACCCCTCCACTTT. Amino acids: CASSLGGQYNSPLHF.

The chain employs TRBV2 and TRBJ2-7; D not certain. Germline V gives CDR1 SNHLY, CDR2 FYNNEI. The CDR3 runs to 12 residues. The germline V and J ends were trimmed by 7 bases and 1 base, with 8 bases remaining between them. DNA for the CDR3: TGTGCCAGCAAGTTCCGGTCCTACGAGCAGTACTTC. Its protein is CASKFRSYEQYF.

The count of this clone is one. CDR3 protein: CASRSEIGYEQYF. CDR3 nucleotides: TGCGCCAGCCGGTCGGAGATAGGCTACGAGCAGTACTTC. The rearrangement joins TRBV5-1 to TRBJ2-7; D unresolved. Trimming took 7 bases from V and 3 from J, leaving 14 bases between them. The CDR3 is 13 amino acids. The V gene's germline CDR1 is SGHRS and CDR2 YFSETQ.

V and J are TRBV5-1 and TRBJ2-1; 8 nucleotides line up with TRBD2. Germline assignment: CDR1 SGHRS and CDR2 YFSETQ. With 2 bases clipped from V and 5 bases from J, the junction kept 6 bases outside the gene matches. This CDR3 comprises 15 residues. CDR3 bases: TGCGCCAGCAGCTTAAGGCTAGCGGGCAACAATGAGCAGTTCTTC. Its translation is CASSLRLAGNNEQFF.

The rearrangement joins TRBV28 to TRBJ2-7; D remains ambiguous. The CDR3 totals 12 residues. The germline V and J ends were trimmed by 4 bases and 3 bases, with 7 bases remaining between them. Germline CDR1 is MDHEN and CDR2 is SYDVKM. CDR3 in amino acids: CASSYKDYEQYF. The CDR3 DNA reads TGTGCCAGCAGTTACAAGGACTACGAGCAGTACTTC.